This is a list of T cell receptor beta chains from one sample in a study of control samples from healthy donors and cancer patients. The table came from immunoSEQ multiplex PCR; TCRdb's copy has only in-frame clones and leaves some out. This repertoire shows some 130,000 clones, about 92% found once; its top ten account for 1.5% to 2%. Input material: PBMCs. The receptors were gathered from a man aged 45-60 years with head and neck cancer. CDR3s include the opening cysteine and the closing phenylalanine or tryptophan. Size tells how often a clone was seen (once, few, many) or the class of an expanded clone, and some rows leave it out.

>TRBV27|NA|TRBJ2-7
CASSLWGTHEQYF
>TRBV19|few|TRBJ1-6
CASSTRDRGLYNSPLHF
>TRBV4-3|NA|TRBJ1-2
CASSQDFGTQIRYGYTF
>TRBV4-2|NA|TRBJ1-2
CASSQGTGRVYGYTF
>TRBV28|NA|TRBJ2-1
CAGRGARSYNEQFF
>TRBV5-4|NA|TRBJ1-2
CASSLDWAGSYTF
>TRBV30|NA|TRBJ2-2
CAWSVRKWFSGMAGELFF
>TRBV13|once|TRBJ1-1
CASSLGTGNPPEAFF
>TRBV27|NA|TRBJ1-2
CASSRRVANYGYTF
>TRBV7-8|NA|TRBJ2-1
CASSLVRPRDNDAGLNEQFF
>TRBV18|NA|TRBJ1-4
CASSPSLNEKLFF
>TRBV14|NA|TRBJ2-2
CASSQDYGSFKLFF
>TRBV20-1|once|TRBJ1-1
CSASGRTTSNTEAFF
>TRBV12-3/TRBV12-4|NA|TRBJ1-6
CASSSGEGSPLHF
>TRBV19|NA|TRBJ2-5
CASRGAVQETQYF
>TRBV7-9|NA|TRBJ2-7
CASSSSTEGYEQYF
>TRBV12-3/TRBV12-4|once|TRBJ2-1
CASLTTDEQFF
>TRBV24-1|NA|TRBJ2-3
CATSDKRLQGWDTDTQYF
>TRBV28|NA|TRBJ2-1
CASSPLTSGTSYNEQFF
>TRBV18|NA|TRBJ1-6
CASSTGDTVKNSPLHF